A single sample is the source of the 24 T cell receptor beta chains below, sequenced in a study of OX40 agonist ivuxolimab in advanced cancers. Sequencing used immunoSEQ multiplex PCR; TCRdb keeps in-frame clones, though not all of them. The repertoire holds about 36,000 clones, with 60% to 80% as singletons. The sample here was CD4+ or CD8+ T cells sorted from blood, taken in a trial of the OX40 agonist ivuxolimab. Receptors originate from an adult with an advanced solid tumor such as melanoma, head and neck, liver or kidney cancer.

The gene calls are TRBV9 and TRBJ1-6; 8 bases line up with TRBD1. CDR3 length: 14 residues. The J segment lost 7 bases and the V segment lost 4 bases, leaving 4 bases of the junction unmatched. CDR1 and CDR2 from the germline V gene are SGDLS and YYNGEE. DNA of the CDR3: TGTGCCAGCAGCCCGACAGGGGTGAATTCACCCCTCCACTTT. This gives the protein CASSPTGVNSPLHF.

This clone appeared a single time. The chain joins TRBV18 to TRBJ1-1; TRBD1 matches 7 bases. CDR1 and CDR2 from the germline V gene are KGHSH and LQKENI. The CDR3 has 16 amino acids. Unmatched junction bases numbered 10, after V lost 2 bases and J lost 4 bases. The CDR3: CASSPDRVRGSTEAFF. CDR3 sequence (DNA): TGTGCCAGCTCACCAGACAGGGTCCGTGGAAGCACTGAAGCTTTCTTT. Together with reference TRBV18 and TRBJ1-1, the CDR3 gives the full variable domain: NAGVMQNPRHLVRRRGQEARLRCSPMKGHSHVYWYRQLPEEGLKFMVYLQKENIIDESGMPKERFSAEFPKEGPSILRIQQVVRGDSAAYFCASSPDRVRGSTEAFFGQGTRLTVV.

The chain joins TRBV10-3 to TRBJ2-7, with D hard to call. V lost 3 bases, J lost 3 bases, and 9 bases lay in between. The CDR3 loop spans 13 amino acids. The germline V gene has CDR1 ENHRY and CDR2 SYGVKD. CDR3 sequence reads: CAISDVSFYEQYV. CDR3 nucleotides: TGTGCCATCAGTGACGTGAGCTTCTACGAGCAGTACGTC.

This rearrangement joins TRBV23-1 to TRBJ1-5, with unresolved D. TRBV23-1 is treated as an ORF (open reading frame) with a function not yet certain. The CDR3 is 11 residues long. The V end lost 7 bases, the J end lost 4 bases, and 5 bases lay between the germline ends. CDR3 coding DNA: TGCGCCAGCAAGTTGAATCAGCCCCAGCATTTT. Its translation is CASKLNQPQHF.

This clone came up a few times. This chain connects TRBV2 to TRBJ1-2, with D uncertain. CDR1 and CDR2 from the germline V gene are SNHLY and FYNNEI. V was shortened by 7 bases and J by 2 bases, with 11 bases between the two germline ends. CDR3 size: 13 residues. The CDR3 coding sequence is TGTGCCAGCACCCGACGGCGAAACTATGGCTACACCTTC. Amino acid sequence: CASTRRRNYGYTF.

The rearrangement links TRBV6-5 to TRBJ1-1; TRBD1 aligns across 7 bases. CDR3 length: 12 residues. The ends lost 7 bases at V and 4 bases at J; junction bases unmatched: 3. Germline lookup yields CDR1 MNHEY and CDR2 SVGAGI. CDR3 residues: CASTTGSTEAFF. The CDR3 DNA is TGTGCCAGCACGACAGGGAGCACTGAAGCTTTCTTT.

This clone was counted only a few times. The genes are TRBV5-6 and TRBJ1-3; 8 bases fit TRBD1. The CDR3 has 14 residues. Unmatched junction bases numbered 6, after V lost 6 bases and J lost 4 bases. The germline V gene has CDR1 SGHDT and CDR2 YYEEEE. CDR3 in DNA: TGTGCCAGCAAGGACAGGGTCAAGGGAAACACCATATATTTT. Its protein product is CASKDRVKGNTIYF.

The V call is TRBV5-1, the J call TRBJ2-3; D is possibly TRBD2 (6 bases). The CDR3 sequence is 16 residues long. Germline CDR1 reads SGHRS; CDR2 reads YFSETQ. V gave up 0 bases and J gave up 0 bases, with 11 bases separating them. The CDR3 bases are TGCGCCAGCAGCTTGGTGCTCGGGACTAGCACAGATACGCAGTATTTT. Amino acids: CASSLVLGTSTDTQYF.

This clone was recorded a few times. V usage is TRBV5-1 and J usage is TRBJ2-3; 10 positions match TRBD2. The germline gives CDR1 SGHRS, CDR2 YFSETQ. The CDR3 runs 15 residues. The trim removed 2 bases at V and 2 bases at J, leaving 2 bases unmatched. This CDR3 is CASSFSGGATDTQYF. CDR3 DNA sequence: TGCGCCAGCAGCTTCAGCGGGGGGGCCACAGATACGCAGTATTTT.

This clone is medium-sized (0.01 to 0.1%) within its sample. The chain combines TRBV27 with TRBJ1-2; 8 nucleotides align to TRBD1. The CDR3 loop spans 14 amino acids. After removal of 4 bases from V and 5 bases from J, the junction contained 6 bases not matched to a gene. Germline assignment: CDR1 MNHEY and CDR2 SMNVEV (reference sequence). CDR3 nucleotide sequence: TGTGCCAGCAGTTCGGACAGGGAATTTTATGGCTACACCTTC. It is translated as CASSSDREFYGYTF.

V usage is TRBV6-6 and J usage is TRBJ2-1, with D hard to call. The V end was cut by 5 bases, the J end by 8 bases, with 10 bases between. Germline V gene lookup returns CDR1 MNHNY and CDR2 SVGAGI (reference sequence). This CDR3 contains 12 residues. CDR3 loop: CASSPSFYEQFF. CDR3 coding DNA: TGTGCCAGCAGTCCTAGTTTCTATGAGCAGTTCTTC.

The chain has TRBV9 and TRBJ2-1; D may be TRBD2 (7 bases). This CDR3 has 16 residues. Germline V gene data show CDR1 as SGDLS and CDR2 as YYNGEE. V was pared by 3 bases and J by 6 bases, with 19 bases between. The CDR3 sequence is CASSARGGEFGNEQFF. As DNA, the CDR3 is TGTGCCAGCAGCGCAAGAGGGGGGGAGTTCGGCAATGAGCAGTTCTTC.

The genes are TRBV7-6 and TRBJ2-5; 8 bases are a match to TRBD1. The V and J ends lost 6 bases and 6 bases, in that order; junction bases with no gene match: 9. The germline gives CDR1 SGHVS, CDR2 FNYEAQ. This CDR3 has 14 amino acids. This CDR3 is CASSSSGGRQTQYF. CDR3 nucleotides: TGTGCCAGCAGTTCTTCAGGGGGCAGGCAGACCCAGTACTTC.

This clone has just one count. The chain links TRBV5-6 to TRBJ1-1; D may be TRBD1 (6 bases). Trimming removed 3 bases from V and 1 base from J, with 10 bases in between. Germline lookup yields CDR1 SGHDT and CDR2 YYEEEE. The CDR3 extends over 14 amino acids. In DNA, the CDR3 is TGTGCCAGCAGCTCAGGACAGACGAACACTGAAGCTTTCTTT. Its translation: CASSSGQTNTEAFF.

In its sample, this clone was seen once. The V gene is TRBV29-1, the J gene TRBJ1-1; D is ambiguous. Germline V CDR1 and CDR2: SQVTM, ANQGSEA. The CDR3 is 11 residues long. CDR3: CGASRASEAFF. The CDR3 DNA sequence: TGCGGAGCGTCTCGGGCGAGCGAAGCTTTCTTT.

CDR3 sequence: CASSPRTSTDTQYF. Written as DNA, the CDR3 is TGCGCCAGCAGTCCACGGACTAGCACAGATACGCAGTATTTT. The rearrangement links TRBV5-1 to TRBJ2-3; TRBD2 might be the D (5 bases). The CDR3 contains 14 residues. With 5 bases removed from V and 0 bases from J, the gap between germline ends came to 10 bases. Germline V gene sequence: CDR1 SGHRS, CDR2 YFSETQ. The full variable domain, rest sourced from reference TRBV5-1 and TRBJ2-3, is KAGVTQTPRYLIKTRGQQVTLSCSPISGHRSVSWYQQTPGQGLQFLFEYFSETQRNKGNFPGRFSGRQFSNSRSEMNVSTLELGDSALYLCASSPRTSTDTQYFGPGTRLTVL.

This sequence joins TRBV10-3 and TRBJ1-2; D call uncertain. The length of the CDR3 is 13 residues. The germline V and J ends were trimmed by 2 bases and 4 bases, with 8 bases remaining between them. Germline CDR1 is ENHRY and CDR2 is SYGVKD. The CDR3 reads CAISEGESYGYTF. DNA of the CDR3: TGTGCCATCAGTGAGGGGGAAAGCTATGGCTACACCTTC.

The chain recombines TRBV11-2 with TRBJ1-4, with 7 positions matching TRBD1. CDR1 and CDR2 (germline): SGHAT, FQNNGV. Trimming cost V 5 bases and J 0 bases; bases outside gene matches: 3. The CDR3 is 15 amino acids. This CDR3 is CASSPGTATNEKLFF. The CDR3 DNA follows: TGTGCCAGCAGCCCCGGGACAGCAACTAATGAAAAACTGTTTTTT.

The chain couples TRBV6-1 to TRBJ1-6; D gene uncertain. CDR3 length: 15 amino acids. With 3 bases removed from V and 7 bases from J, the gap between germline ends came to 13 bases. Germline V gene data show CDR1 as MNHNS and CDR2 as SASEGT. The chain's CDR3 is CASSETGPANSPLHF. CDR3 nucleotides: TGTGCCAGCAGTGAGACCGGACCTGCAAATTCACCCCTCCACTTT.

As to this clone: The germline gene is not matched at one end of the junction; a read error may be the cause. The V call is TRBV10-2, the J call TRBJ1-5; 7 positions agree with TRBD1. Per the germline V gene, CDR1 is WSHSY and CDR2 is SAAADI. This CDR3 region has 15 residues. Here the CDR3 reads CAISELGQGNQPQHF. The CDR3 DNA is TGTGCCATCAGTGAGTTAGGACAGGGCAATCAGCCCCAGCATTTT.

This clone was seen just once. The J gene is TRBJ2-3, the V gene TRBV7-2; possible D gene TRBD1, 6 bases. The CDR3 consists of 16 residues. The V end was cut by 1 base, the J end by 1 base, with 12 bases between. Germline loops: CDR1 SGHTA, CDR2 FQGNSA. The DNA for the CDR3 is TGTGCCAGCAGCTTAGTTTTAAGACAGGGCACAGATACGCAGTATTTT. Translating it yields CASSLVLRQGTDTQYF.

This chain links TRBV2 with TRBJ1-6; TRBD1 agrees at 7 bases. The CDR3 totals 16 residues. The V gene end was trimmed by 4 bases and the J gene end by 7 bases; junction bases not matched to a gene: 10. CDR1 and CDR2 from the germline V gene are SNHLY and FYNNEI. The CDR3 region has the DNA TGTGCCAGCAGTGTACGAGGGGGCGCTGGCAATTCACCCCTCCACTTT. Translation: CASSVRGGAGNSPLHF.

This chain connects TRBV5-1 to TRBJ1-2; D is ambiguous. The ends were cut back, 0 bases at V and 4 bases at J, with 10 bases in the middle. The CDR3 loop spans 14 amino acids. Per the germline V gene, CDR1 is SGHRS and CDR2 is YFSETQ. The CDR3 nucleotides are TGCGCCAGCAGCTTGGGGGCGGCCTTCTATGGCTACACCTTC. Its protein is CASSLGAAFYGYTF.

The genes are TRBV6-1 and TRBJ1-2; TRBD1 agrees at 7 bases. After removal of 5 bases from V and 4 bases from J, the junction contained 7 bases not matched to a gene. CDR1 is MNHNS, CDR2 SASEGT, per germline. This CDR3 region has 14 residues. CDR3 residues: CASSQGGGPYGYTF. The CDR3 DNA follows: TGTGCCAGCAGTCAGGGGGGGGGTCCCTATGGCTACACCTTC.